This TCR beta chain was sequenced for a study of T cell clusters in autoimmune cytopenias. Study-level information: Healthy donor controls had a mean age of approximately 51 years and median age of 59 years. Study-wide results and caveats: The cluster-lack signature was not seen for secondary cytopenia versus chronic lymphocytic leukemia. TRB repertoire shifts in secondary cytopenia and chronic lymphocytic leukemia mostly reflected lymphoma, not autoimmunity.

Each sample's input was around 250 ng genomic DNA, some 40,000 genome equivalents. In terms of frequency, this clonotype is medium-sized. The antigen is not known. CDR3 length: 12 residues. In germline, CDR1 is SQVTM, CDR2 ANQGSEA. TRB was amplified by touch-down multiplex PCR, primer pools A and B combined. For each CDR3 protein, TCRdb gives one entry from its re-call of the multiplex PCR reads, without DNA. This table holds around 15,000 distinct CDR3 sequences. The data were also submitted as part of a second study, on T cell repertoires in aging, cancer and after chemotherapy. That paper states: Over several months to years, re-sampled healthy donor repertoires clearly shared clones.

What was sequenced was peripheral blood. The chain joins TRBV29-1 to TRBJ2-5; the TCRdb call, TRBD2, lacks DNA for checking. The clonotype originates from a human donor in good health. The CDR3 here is CSVGGSIETQYF.